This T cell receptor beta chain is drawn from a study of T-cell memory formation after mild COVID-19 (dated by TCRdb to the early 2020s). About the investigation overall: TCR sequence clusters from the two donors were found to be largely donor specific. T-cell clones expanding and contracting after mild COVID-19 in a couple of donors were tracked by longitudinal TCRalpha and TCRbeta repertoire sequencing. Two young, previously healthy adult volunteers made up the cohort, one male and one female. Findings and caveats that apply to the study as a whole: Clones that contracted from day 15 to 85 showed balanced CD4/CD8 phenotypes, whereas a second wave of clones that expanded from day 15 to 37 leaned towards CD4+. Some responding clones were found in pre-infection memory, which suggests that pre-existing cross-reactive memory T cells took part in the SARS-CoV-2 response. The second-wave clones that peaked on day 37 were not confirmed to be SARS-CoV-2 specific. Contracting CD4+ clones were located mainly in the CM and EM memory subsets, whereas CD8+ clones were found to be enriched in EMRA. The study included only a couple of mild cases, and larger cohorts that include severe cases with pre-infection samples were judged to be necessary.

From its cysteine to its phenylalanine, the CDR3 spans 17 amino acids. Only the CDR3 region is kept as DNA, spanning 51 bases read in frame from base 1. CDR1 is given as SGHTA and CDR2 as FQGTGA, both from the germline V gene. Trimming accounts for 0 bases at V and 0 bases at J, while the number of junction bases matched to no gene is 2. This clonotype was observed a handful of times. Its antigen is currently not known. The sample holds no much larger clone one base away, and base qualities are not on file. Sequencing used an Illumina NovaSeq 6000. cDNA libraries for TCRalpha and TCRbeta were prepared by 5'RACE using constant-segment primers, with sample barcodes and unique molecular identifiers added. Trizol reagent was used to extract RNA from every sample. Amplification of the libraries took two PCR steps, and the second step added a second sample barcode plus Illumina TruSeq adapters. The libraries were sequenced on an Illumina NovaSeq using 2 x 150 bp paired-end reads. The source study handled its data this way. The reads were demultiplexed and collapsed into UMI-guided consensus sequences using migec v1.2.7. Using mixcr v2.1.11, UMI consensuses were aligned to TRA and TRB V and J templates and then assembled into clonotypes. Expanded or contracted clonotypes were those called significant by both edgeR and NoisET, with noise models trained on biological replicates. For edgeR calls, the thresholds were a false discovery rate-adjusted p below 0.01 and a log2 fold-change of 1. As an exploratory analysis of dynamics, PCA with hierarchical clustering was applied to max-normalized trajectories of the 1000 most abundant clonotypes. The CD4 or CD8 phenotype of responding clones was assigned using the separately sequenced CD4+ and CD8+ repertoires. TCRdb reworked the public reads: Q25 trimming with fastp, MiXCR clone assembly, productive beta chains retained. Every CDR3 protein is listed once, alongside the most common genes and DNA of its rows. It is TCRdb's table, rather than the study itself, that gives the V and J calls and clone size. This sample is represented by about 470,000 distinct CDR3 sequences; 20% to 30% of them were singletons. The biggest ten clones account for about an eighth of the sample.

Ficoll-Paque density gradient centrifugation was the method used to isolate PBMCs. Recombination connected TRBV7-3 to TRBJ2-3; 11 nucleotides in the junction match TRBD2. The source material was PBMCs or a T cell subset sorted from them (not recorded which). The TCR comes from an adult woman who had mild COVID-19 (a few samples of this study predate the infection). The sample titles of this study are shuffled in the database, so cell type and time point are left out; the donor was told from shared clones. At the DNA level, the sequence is TGTGCCAGCAGCTTAACCGGGACTAGCGGAAGCACAGATACGCAGTATTTT. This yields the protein CASSLTGTSGSTDTQYF.